These 10 T cell receptor beta chains were sequenced from one sample in a study of vaccination and CD4 T cells after COVID-19. Treatment defined: roughly 10-day PBMC culture with coronavirus spike peptide pools or control peptides (ViraFEST assay). The Oncomine TCR Beta short-read assay sequenced DNA from cultured CD4+ T cells. TCRdb reprocessed the PCR reads with MiXCR, giving one entry per CDR3 protein. The data hold about 5,500 distinct CDR3 sequences, with about 34% observed a single time. No antigens are known for them. The source material was CD4+ T cells from blood, cultured in vitro, sampled after SARS-CoV-2 vaccination. Receptor source: a human donor who had recovered from COVID-19.

The rearrangement links TRBV9 to TRBJ1-2; TRBD1 matches 7 bases. Germline V gene lookup returns CDR1 SGDLS and CDR2 YYNGEE. This CDR3 region has 17 residues. With 4 bases clipped from V and 6 bases from J, the junction kept 18 bases outside the gene matches. For the CDR3, the DNA is TGTGCCAGCAGCCCTAGAGTAGCCGGGACAGACCATAATGGCTACACCTTC. As protein: CASSPRVAGTDHNGYTF.

This clonotype was detected a few times. In DNA, the CDR3 is TGTGCCAGTGGGGGGGGAGGCAATCAGCCCCAGCATTTT. As protein: CASGGGGNQPQHF. The chain uses TRBV19 and TRBJ1-5, with a possible D match to TRBD1 (5 bases). This CDR3 comprises 13 residues. Germline loops: CDR1 LNHDA, CDR2 SQIVND (reference sequence). Deletions cut 8 bases from V and 2 bases from J, with 10 bases between.

This clonotype has a handful of counts. The V and J genes are TRBV7-2 and TRBJ1-6; 7 bases agree with TRBD1. The CDR3 has 18 amino acids. Trimming cost V 1 base and J 6 bases; bases outside gene matches: 12. Germline CDR1 is SGHTA and CDR2 is FQGNSA. The CDR3 sequence is CASSLDVGRDRGNSPLHF. The DNA for the CDR3 is TGTGCCAGCAGCTTAGATGTAGGAAGGGACAGAGGTAATTCACCCCTCCACTTT.

This clonotype was seen more than once but under ten times. CDR3 residues: CASSLTGQLASEAFF. DNA for the CDR3: TGTGCCAGCAGCTTAACGGGACAGCTTGCCTCTGAAGCTTTCTTT. The J gene is TRBJ1-1, the V gene TRBV7-3; TRBD1 matches 7 bases. The CDR3 sequence is 15 residues long. CDR1 and CDR2 from the germline V gene are SGHTA and FQGTGA. The V and J ends lost 0 bases and 6 bases, in that order; junction bases with no gene match: 7.

The V call is TRBV2, the J call TRBJ2-5, with 9 nucleotides matching TRBD1. V gave up 7 bases and J gave up 2 bases; unmatched junction bases: 5. The CDR3 runs 14 residues. Germline V CDR1 and CDR2: SNHLY, FYNNEI. The CDR3 sequence: CASTGTGIQETQYF. The CDR3 region has the DNA TGTGCCAGCACCGGGACAGGGATACAAGAGACCCAGTACTTC.

This clonotype has just one count. The chain carries TRBV5-4 and TRBJ2-1, with D unclear. The CDR3 sequence is 16 residues long. Germline-derived CDR1 and CDR2 are SGHNT and YYREEE (reference sequence). V gave up 0 bases and J gave up 0 bases, with 10 bases separating them. CDR3 sequence reads: CASSLDPRSSYNEQFF. In DNA form, the CDR3 reads TGTGCCAGCAGCTTGGATCCGAGGAGCTCCTACAATGAGCAGTTCTTC.

The sample holds a few counts of this clonotype. The V and J genes are TRBV28 and TRBJ2-2; D possibly uses TRBD1 or TRBD2 (5 bases each). CDR1 is MDHEN, CDR2 SYDVKM, per germline. The CDR3 sequence is 15 residues long. V was trimmed by 7 bases and J by 5 bases, leaving 17 bases between them. The CDR3: CASTTGTLRTGELFF. CDR3 bases: TGTGCCAGCACCACCGGGACCCTAAGGACCGGGGAGCTGTTTTTT.

V gene TRBV11-2 combines with J gene TRBJ1-1, with D uncertain. The CDR3 totals 13 residues. CDR1 is SGHAT, CDR2 FQNNGV, per germline. V lost 3 bases, J lost 2 bases, and 7 bases lay in between. CDR3 sequence (DNA): TGTGCCAGCAGCTTCAGGTTAAACACTGAAGCTTTCTTT. This translates into CASSFRLNTEAFF.

The J gene is TRBJ2-7, the V gene TRBV19, with D uncertain. Trimming pared 6 bases from V and 0 bases from J, leaving 6 bases between. CDR1 is LNHDA, CDR2 SQIVND, per germline (reference sequence). CDR3 length: 12 residues. The CDR3 here is CASSTNSYEQYF. The CDR3 DNA reads TGTGCCAGTAGCACAAACTCCTACGAGCAGTACTTC.

The genes are TRBV6-1 and TRBJ2-7, with D tentatively TRBD2 (7 bases). CDR1 is MNHNS and CDR2 is SASEGT in the germline V gene. The CDR3 spans 15 residues. V lost 6 bases, J lost 5 bases, and 20 bases lay in between. CDR3: CASSRLRGGDNEQYF. CDR3 DNA sequence: TGTGCCAGCAGCCGTCTGCGGGGAGGGGACAACGAGCAGTACTTC.